The sequence of this T cell receptor beta chain was determined in a study of identical twins. Trimming stripped 5 bases from V and 1 base from J, with 9 bases between. CDR3 length: 13 residues. Germline V gene lookup returns CDR1 SEHNR and CDR2 FQNEAQ (reference sequence). From the 5' RACE reads, TCRdb called clonotypes with MiXCR, one entry per CDR3 protein. Here the sample spans more than 650,000 distinct CDR3 sequences, over 5% being singletons. The clonotype comes from a man between 18 and 29 years old in good health. The sequenced sample consisted of naive T cells sorted from blood. The J gene is TRBJ2-7, the V gene TRBV7-9; D uncertain. For the CDR3, the DNA is TGTGCCAGCAGCGTGGACGCGTCCTACGAGCAGTACTTC. This translates into CASSVDASYEQYF.